Listed below are T cell receptor beta chains from one sample, sequenced in a study of blood T cell repertoires in COVID-19. Clones were sequenced by immunoSEQ multiplex PCR, and TCRdb holds only the in-frame ones, with some missing. The sample consists of a few hundred thousand clones, 70% to 90% of them appearing once. The sequenced material came from peripheral blood. These receptors were obtained from a man aged 18-30 years with COVID-19, enrolled during active disease. CDR3s include the opening cysteine and the closing phenylalanine or tryptophan. The order of the fields is V gene, CDR3 protein.

TRBV13 CASSLSAGGGYGYTF
TRBV18 CASSHRDRGSYEQYF
TRBV27 CASSSMTGWRTEAFF
TRBV20-1 CSASRGGPYEQYF
TRBV5-4 CASSWIGSPNTEAFF
TRBV7-9 CASSSPGNYEQYF
TRBV10-3 CAIKGDGINQPQHF
TRBV4-2 CASSSSGTGDEQYF
TRBV6-5 CASSPGSAANYGYTF
TRBV2 CASMGGEQFF
TRBV10-2 CASSYRNQPQHF
TRBV18 CASSPTGATEAFF
TRBV30 CACRTGRMDYNEQFF
TRBV27 CASSFTLRGSSYEQYF
TRBV11-3 CASSAGTGPNYGYTF
TRBV2 CATSDGTSSYNEQFF
TRBV18 CASSPGTSGRGQETQYF
TRBV29-1 CSTPGQGAYEQYF
TRBV12-3/TRBV12-4 CASRAGPYEQYF
TRBV5-1 CASSLNTGSEEKLFF
TRBV6-2/TRBV6-3 CASSSRQENTGELFF
TRBV5-1 CASSDPSGTSGGSDTQYF
TRBV6-6 CASSREQGYNSPLHF
TRBV7-9 CASSLARDSVETQYF
TRBV3-1/TRBV3-2 CASSPLSGGVQETQYF
TRBV4-1 CASSQEGGDRFYNEQFF
TRBV7-3 CASSPRGAVNTGELFF
TRBV18 CASSPPGLRAEAFF
TRBV14 CASSQERRGISYNEQFF
TRBV4-1 CASSQPRDTYEKLFF
TRBV7-6 CASSRGTAQGNEKLFF
TRBV30 CAWSVLAGFNEQFF
TRBV27 CASRTGGQRLFF
TRBV6-6 CASSRPKAPDGGDQPQHF
TRBV24-1 CATSDGTSRSGELFF
TRBV30 CAYTRQFDQPQHF
TRBV19 CASSIIESPRQGRNEKLFF
TRBV5-4 CASSLAGKLRNEQFF
TRBV19 CASSGTGPRDGYTF
TRBV20-1 CSASSVNRDTQYF
TRBV18 CASSPGTGVSYEQYF
TRBV9 CASSALSSGRDEQYF
TRBV2 CASSNARRQETQYF
TRBV24-1 CATSDSWDRDNEQFF
TRBV6-5 CASTTGLADTQYF
TRBV11-2 CASSLGNYYYEQYF
TRBV7-8 CASSAGEATNEKLFF
TRBV6-5 CASSYSSGGALEQFF
TRBV30 CAWIGQGGSGANVLTF
TRBV7-9 CASSLVRLFGEQFF
TRBV7-9 CASTGQRDGYTF
TRBV3-1/TRBV3-2 CASSPRLGLAVYEQYF
TRBV5-4 CASSSLQRGGGEGETQYF
TRBV5-1 CASSPGGGRASTDTQYF
TRBV7-8 CASSPSSGGVEETQYF
TRBV7-8 CASSLQGGNTEAFF
TRBV5-4 CASRPSGTHTGELFF
TRBV14 CASSHSDTIYF
TRBV27 CASSFSSRRETQYF